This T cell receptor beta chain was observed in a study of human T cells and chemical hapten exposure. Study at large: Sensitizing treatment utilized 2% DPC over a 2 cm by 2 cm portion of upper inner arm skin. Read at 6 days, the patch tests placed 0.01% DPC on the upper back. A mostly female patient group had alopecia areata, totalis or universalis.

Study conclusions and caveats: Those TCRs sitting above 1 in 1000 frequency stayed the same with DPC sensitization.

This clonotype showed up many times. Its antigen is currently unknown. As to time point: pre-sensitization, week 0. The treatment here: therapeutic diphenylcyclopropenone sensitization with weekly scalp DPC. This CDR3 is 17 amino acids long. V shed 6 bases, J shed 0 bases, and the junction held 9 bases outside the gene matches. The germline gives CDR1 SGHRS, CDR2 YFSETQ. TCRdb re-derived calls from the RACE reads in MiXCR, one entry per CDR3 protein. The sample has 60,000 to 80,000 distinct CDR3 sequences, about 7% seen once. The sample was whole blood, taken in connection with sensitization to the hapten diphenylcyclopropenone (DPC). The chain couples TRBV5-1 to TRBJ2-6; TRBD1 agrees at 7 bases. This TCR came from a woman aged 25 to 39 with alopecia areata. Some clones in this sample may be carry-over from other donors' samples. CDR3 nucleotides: TGCGCCAGCACACGGACAGGCCAAAGCTCTGGGGCCAACGTCCTGACTTTC. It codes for CASTRTGQSSGANVLTF.